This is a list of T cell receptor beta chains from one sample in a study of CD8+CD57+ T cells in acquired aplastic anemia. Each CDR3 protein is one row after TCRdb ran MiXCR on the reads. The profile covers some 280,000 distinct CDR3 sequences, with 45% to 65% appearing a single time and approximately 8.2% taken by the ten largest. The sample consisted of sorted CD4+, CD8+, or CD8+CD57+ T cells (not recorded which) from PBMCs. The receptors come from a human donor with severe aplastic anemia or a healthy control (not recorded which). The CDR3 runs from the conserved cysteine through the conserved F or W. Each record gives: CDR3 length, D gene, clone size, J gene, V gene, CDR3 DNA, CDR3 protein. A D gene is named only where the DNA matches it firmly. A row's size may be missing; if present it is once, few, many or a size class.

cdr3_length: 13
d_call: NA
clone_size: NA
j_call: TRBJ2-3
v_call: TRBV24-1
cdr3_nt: TGTGCCACCAGTGACCCTGGACTAAATACGCAGTATTTT
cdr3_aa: CATSDPGLNTQYF

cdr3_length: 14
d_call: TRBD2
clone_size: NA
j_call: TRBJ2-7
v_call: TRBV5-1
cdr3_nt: TGCGCCAGCATGGGGGGGACTAGCGGCCACGAGCAGTACTTC
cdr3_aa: CASMGGTSGHEQYF

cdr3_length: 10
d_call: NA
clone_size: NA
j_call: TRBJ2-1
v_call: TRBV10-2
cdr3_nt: TGCGCCATTCCGTCCAATGAGCAGTTCTTC
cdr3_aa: CAIPSNEQFF

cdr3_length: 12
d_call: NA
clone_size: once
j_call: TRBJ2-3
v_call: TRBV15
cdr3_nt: TGTGCCACCAGCCCGGGACCTCATACGCAGTATTTT
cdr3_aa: CATSPGPHTQYF

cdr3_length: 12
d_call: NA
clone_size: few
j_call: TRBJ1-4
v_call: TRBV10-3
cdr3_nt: TGTGCCATCAGTGAGTCATCGGAAAAACTGTTTTTT
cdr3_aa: CAISESSEKLFF

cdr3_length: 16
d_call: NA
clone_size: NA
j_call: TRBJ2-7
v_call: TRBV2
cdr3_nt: TGTGCCAGCAGTGAAGCGGGAACTAGGGACGGCTACGAGCAGTACTTC
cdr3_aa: CASSEAGTRDGYEQYF

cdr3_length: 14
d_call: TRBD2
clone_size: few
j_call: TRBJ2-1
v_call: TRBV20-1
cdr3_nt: TGCAGTGCACCTAGCGGGAGGGTCCCCAATGAGCAGTTCTTC
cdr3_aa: CSAPSGRVPNEQFF

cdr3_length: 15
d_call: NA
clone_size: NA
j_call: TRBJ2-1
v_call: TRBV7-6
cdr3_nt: TGTGCCAGCAGTAAAGGCAGGGCTACCTACAATGAGCAGTTCTTC
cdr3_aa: CASSKGRATYNEQFF

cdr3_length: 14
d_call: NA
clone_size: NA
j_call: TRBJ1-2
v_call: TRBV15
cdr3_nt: TGTGCCACCAGCAGAGAAACAGGCCCCTATGGCTACACCTTC
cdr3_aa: CATSRETGPYGYTF

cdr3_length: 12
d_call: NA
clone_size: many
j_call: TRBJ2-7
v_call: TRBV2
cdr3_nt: TGTGCCAGCCGCAATATAAACTACGAGCAGTACTTC
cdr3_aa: CASRNINYEQYF

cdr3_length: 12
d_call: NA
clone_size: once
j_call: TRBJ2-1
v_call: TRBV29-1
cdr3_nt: TGCAGCGTTCGCCAGGGCGGAAATGAGCAGTTCTTC
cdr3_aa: CSVRQGGNEQFF

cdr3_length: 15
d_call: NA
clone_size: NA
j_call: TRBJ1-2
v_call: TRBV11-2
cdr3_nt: TGTGCCAGCAGCTTAAATAGTGGGAGCCACTATGGCTACACCTTC
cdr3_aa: CASSLNSGSHYGYTF

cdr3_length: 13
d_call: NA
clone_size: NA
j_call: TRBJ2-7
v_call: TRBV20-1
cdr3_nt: TGCAGTGCTAGTGGGGGACAAAACTACGAGCAGTACTTC
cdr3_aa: CSASGGQNYEQYF

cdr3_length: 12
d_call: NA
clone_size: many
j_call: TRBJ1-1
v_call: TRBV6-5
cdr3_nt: TGTGCCAGCATAGACCGCGGCACTGAAGCTTTCTTT
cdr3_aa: CASIDRGTEAFF